A selection of T cell receptor beta chains follows, all from one sample in a study of blood T cells in healthy people across ages. In TCRdb, the 5' RACE reads were re-called with MiXCR into one record per CDR3 protein. The data contain about 1,400,000 distinct CDR3 sequences, approximately 42% of them seen just once; the ten biggest clones take up 7.9%. The sample was blood. These receptors were obtained from a woman younger than 30 in good health. CDR3s include the opening cysteine and the closing phenylalanine or tryptophan. Fields, in order: V gene, D gene, clone size, J gene, CDR3 DNA, CDR3 protein. D genes are given only for firm matches. Clone size is shown for a subset of rows, as once, few, many or a class of expanded clone.

v_call: TRBV2
d_call: -
clone_size: few
j_call: TRBJ1-6
cdr3_nt: TGTGCCAGCAGTGAAGCGCCTCCCGGGCGAAATTCACCCCTCCACTTT
cdr3_aa: CASSEAPPGRNSPLHF

v_call: TRBV25-1
d_call: -
clone_size: -
j_call: TRBJ1-1
cdr3_nt: TGTGCCAGTCACTCCGCCTCTGGGCCTGAAGCTTTCTTT
cdr3_aa: CASHSASGPEAFF

v_call: TRBV30
d_call: -
clone_size: -
j_call: TRBJ2-5
cdr3_nt: TGTGCCTGGAACGCGGGTTCGGGAGAGCAGTACTTC
cdr3_aa: CAWNAGSGEQYF

v_call: TRBV20-1
d_call: -
clone_size: -
j_call: TRBJ1-1
cdr3_nt: TGCAGTGCTAGAGTATCCGGAGCGAACACTGAAGCTTTCTTT
cdr3_aa: CSARVSGANTEAFF

v_call: TRBV5-1
d_call: -
clone_size: -
j_call: TRBJ2-7
cdr3_nt: TGCGCCAGCAGCTTGGGTCTGAGAACAAACTCCTACGAGCAGTACTTC
cdr3_aa: CASSLGLRTNSYEQYF

v_call: TRBV20-1
d_call: TRBD1
clone_size: -
j_call: TRBJ1-5
cdr3_nt: TGCAGCGTCACCGGGACAGGGGGCAATCAGCCCCAGCATTTT
cdr3_aa: CSVTGTGGNQPQHF

v_call: TRBV20-1
d_call: -
clone_size: few
j_call: TRBJ2-5
cdr3_nt: TGCAGTGCCCTCACTACAGGGCAAGAGACCCAGTACTTC
cdr3_aa: CSALTTGQETQYF

v_call: TRBV5-6
d_call: TRBD2
clone_size: few
j_call: TRBJ2-1
cdr3_nt: TGTGCCAGCAGCTTGGTAGGGACTAGTGGCCATGAGCAGTTCTTC
cdr3_aa: CASSLVGTSGHEQFF

v_call: TRBV28
d_call: -
clone_size: -
j_call: TRBJ1-4
cdr3_nt: TGTACCAGCAGTTCCCTTTATAATGAAAAACTGTTTTTT
cdr3_aa: CTSSSLYNEKLFF

v_call: TRBV5-6
d_call: TRBD1
clone_size: -
j_call: TRBJ1-5
cdr3_nt: TGTGCCAGCAGCCCACGACAGGGGTACAATCAGCCCCAGCATTTT
cdr3_aa: CASSPRQGYNQPQHF

v_call: TRBV20-1
d_call: -
clone_size: once
j_call: TRBJ2-2
cdr3_nt: TGCAGTGCTAGAGAGACAGGCTACGGGGAGCTGTTTTTT
cdr3_aa: CSARETGYGELFF

v_call: TRBV12-3/TRBV12-4
d_call: -
clone_size: once
j_call: TRBJ1-1
cdr3_nt: TGTGCCAGCAGTTCGGGTGGAGTCGGTGAAGCTTTCTTT
cdr3_aa: CASSSGGVGEAFF

v_call: TRBV12-3/TRBV12-4
d_call: -
clone_size: -
j_call: TRBJ1-2
cdr3_nt: TGTGCCAGCAGTTTAGGGGGGGGGAAGTATGGCTACACCTTC
cdr3_aa: CASSLGGGKYGYTF

v_call: TRBV20-1
d_call: -
clone_size: many
j_call: TRBJ1-1
cdr3_nt: TGCAGTGCTGGATTCAGGGTGAACACTGAAGCTTTCTTT
cdr3_aa: CSAGFRVNTEAFF

v_call: TRBV20-1
d_call: -
clone_size: -
j_call: TRBJ1-1
cdr3_nt: TGCAGTGCTAGAGATTACCAGCCTGAAGCTTTCTTT
cdr3_aa: CSARDYQPEAFF

v_call: TRBV27
d_call: TRBD2
clone_size: few
j_call: TRBJ2-7
cdr3_nt: TGTGCCAGCAGTTTAGCGGGAGAGAGTAACGAGCAGTACTTC
cdr3_aa: CASSLAGESNEQYF

v_call: TRBV5-1
d_call: TRBD2
clone_size: few
j_call: TRBJ2-3
cdr3_nt: TGCGCCAGCAGCTACGACTCGGGGGGAGATACGCAGTATTTT
cdr3_aa: CASSYDSGGDTQYF

v_call: TRBV5-1
d_call: -
clone_size: -
j_call: TRBJ1-2
cdr3_nt: TGCGCCAGCAGCATGACGACAACGAACTATGGCTACACCTTC
cdr3_aa: CASSMTTTNYGYTF

v_call: TRBV20-1
d_call: TRBD2
clone_size: -
j_call: TRBJ2-1
cdr3_nt: TGCAGTGCTAGGGATGGGACTAGAGTCGAAGATGAGCAGTTCTTC
cdr3_aa: CSARDGTRVEDEQFF

v_call: TRBV7-9
d_call: -
clone_size: many
j_call: TRBJ1-2
cdr3_nt: TGTGCCAGCAGCTCCGACCTCTTCCTCATGTCCTACACCTTC
cdr3_aa: CASSSDLFLMSYTF

v_call: TRBV7-9
d_call: -
clone_size: -
j_call: TRBJ1-5
cdr3_nt: TGTGCCAGCAGCTTAGAGTATACTTGGACCGACCCACATCAGCCCCAGCATTTT
cdr3_aa: CASSLEYTWTDPHQPQHF